The present entry profiles one T cell receptor beta chain with its context. Its cognate antigen is unknown. The cDNA had a unique molecular identifier and a template-switch universal primer site. Using its own MiXCR run on the 5' RACE reads, TCRdb lists one record per CDR3 protein. The data hold over 500,000 distinct CDR3 sequences, with about 20% observed a single time. The data were taken from a study of identical twins. Study-wide findings and caveats: Carriage of fewer insertions was seen in abundant cord blood beta clonotypes, whereas memory repertoires showed none. Researchers caution that invariant MAIT and iNKT cells could partly confound zero-insertion analyses.

Per germline, CDR1 SGHTA and CDR2 FQGTGA. There are 13 residues in the CDR3. The V segment lost 9 bases and the J segment 2 bases; nucleotides outside the gene matches: 4. The same data also went into a second study, on T cells expressing NK-cell markers.

The chain combines TRBV7-3 with TRBJ2-1; 7 bases agree with TRBD2. The clonotype was recovered from a woman younger than 30 in good health. Sequencing was performed on CD4+ T cells sorted from blood. In DNA form, the CDR3 reads TGTGCCAGTCAGCGGGGAGCCTACAATGAGCAGTTCTTC. This codes for CASQRGAYNEQFF.